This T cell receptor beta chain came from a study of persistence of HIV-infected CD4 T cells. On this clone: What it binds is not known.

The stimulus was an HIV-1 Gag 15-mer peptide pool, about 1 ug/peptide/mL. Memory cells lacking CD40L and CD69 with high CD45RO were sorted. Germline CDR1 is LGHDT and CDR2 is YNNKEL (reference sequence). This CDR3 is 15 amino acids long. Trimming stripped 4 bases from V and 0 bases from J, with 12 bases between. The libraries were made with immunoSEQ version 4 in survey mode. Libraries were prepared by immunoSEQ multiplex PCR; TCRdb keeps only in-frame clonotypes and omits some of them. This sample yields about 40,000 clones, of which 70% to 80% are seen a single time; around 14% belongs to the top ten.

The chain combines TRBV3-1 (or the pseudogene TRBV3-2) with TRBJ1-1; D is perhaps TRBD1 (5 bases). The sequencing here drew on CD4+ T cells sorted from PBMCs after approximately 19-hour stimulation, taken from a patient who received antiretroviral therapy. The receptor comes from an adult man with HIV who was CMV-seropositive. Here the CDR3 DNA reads TGTGCCAGCAGCCCCCGGGACGGACTGAACACTGAAGCTTTCTTT. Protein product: CASSPRDGLNTEAFF.